What follows are 11 T cell receptor beta chains derived from one specimen sequenced in a study of blood T cell repertoires in COVID-19. The protocol was immunoSEQ multiplex PCR, while the TCRdb copy is restricted to in-frame clones and leaves out a portion. The table shows about 110,000 clones, with about three quarters occurring only once. The sequencing sample was made of peripheral blood. These receptors all stem from a woman aged 80 or over with active or convalescent COVID-19.

The V and J genes are TRBV14 and TRBJ1-1; 7 bases are shared with TRBD1. The CDR3 is 15 amino acids. Germline lookup yields CDR1 SGHDN and CDR2 FVKESK. V gave up 0 bases and J gave up 4 bases; unmatched junction bases: 5. For the CDR3, the DNA is TGTGCCAGCAGCCAAGATTGGGCAGGGGGCACTGAAGCTTTCTTT. Encoded protein: CASSQDWAGGTEAFF.

The chain is built from TRBV4-3 and TRBJ2-3; 8 bases are a match to TRBD1. Germline V gene data show CDR1 as LGHNA and CDR2 as YSLEER. V shed 4 bases, J shed 0 bases, and the junction held 15 bases outside the gene matches. This CDR3 has 19 amino acids. The CDR3 nucleotides are TGCGCCAGCAGCCGGGGACATCGGACAGGGCACGGTAGCACAGATACGCAGTATTTT. Protein: CASSRGHRTGHGSTDTQYF.

The chain has TRBV4-1 and TRBJ2-3; 9 bases match TRBD2. This CDR3 is built from 19 residues. Per germline, CDR1 MGHRA and CDR2 YSYEKL. J lost 5 bases, V lost 4 bases, and 19 bases had no gene match. This chain's CDR3 is CASSLSFFGAGAGGDTQYF. DNA of the CDR3: TGCGCCAGCAGCCTGTCGTTCTTCGGAGCGGGAGCGGGGGGAGATACGCAGTATTTT.

In this sample, this clone turned up a few times. The chain joins TRBV6-1 to TRBJ2-2; D is unclear. With 7 bases removed from V and 6 bases from J, the gap between germline ends came to 6 bases. CDR1 MNHNS and CDR2 SASEGT come from the germline V gene. The CDR3 is 11 amino acids. The CDR3 protein is CASTQAGELFF. CDR3 bases: TGTGCCAGCACCCAGGCCGGGGAGCTGTTTTTT.

J is TRBJ2-2 and V is TRBV11-2; D unclear. The germline V gene has CDR1 SGHAT and CDR2 FQNNGV. Trimming left V 5 bases short and J 3 bases short, with 7 bases between. This CDR3 is 13 amino acids long. CDR3 sequence reads: CASSPRYTGELFF. The CDR3 DNA is TGTGCCAGCAGCCCCCGGTACACCGGGGAGCTGTTTTTT.

This chain uses TRBV18 with TRBJ2-2; tentatively, D is TRBD2 (5 bases). V lost 3 bases and J 5 bases, leaving 10 bases between the germline ends. This CDR3 spans 14 amino acids. The germline V gene has CDR1 KGHSH and CDR2 LQKENI. CDR3 bases: TGTGCCAGCTCACCCCCGGGGAAGACCGGGGAGCTGTTTTTT. It encodes CASSPPGKTGELFF. The full variable domain, its missing parts supplied by reference TRBV18 and TRBJ2-2, is NAGVMQNPRHLVRRRGQEARLRCSPMKGHSHVYWYRQLPEEGLKFMVYLQKENIIDESGMPKERFSAEFPKEGPSILRIQQVVRGDSAAYFCASSPPGKTGELFFGEGSRLTVL.

The chain is built from TRBV24-1 and TRBJ2-2; D is undetermined. The germline V and J ends were trimmed by 7 bases and 3 bases, with 5 bases remaining between them. This CDR3 contains 12 residues. CDR1 and CDR2 from the germline V gene are KGHDR and SFDVKD. The CDR3 here is CATRADTGELFF. CDR3 sequence (DNA): TGTGCCACCAGGGCTGACACCGGGGAGCTGTTTTTT.

V gene TRBV5-1 combines with J gene TRBJ1-6, with 9 bases fitting TRBD1. CDR1 is SGHRS and CDR2 is YFSETQ in the germline V gene. V shed 4 bases and J 8 bases; nucleotides not matched to a gene: 4. This CDR3 comprises 14 residues. The DNA of the CDR3 is TGCGCCAGCAGCGGACAGGGGAATGATTCACCCCTCCACTTT. It encodes CASSGQGNDSPLHF. The full variable domain, rest sourced from reference TRBV5-1 and TRBJ1-6, is KAGVTQTPRYLIKTRGQQVTLSCSPISGHRSVSWYQQTPGQGLQFLFEYFSETQRNKGNFPGRFSGRQFSNSRSEMNVSTLELGDSALYLCASSGQGNDSPLHFGNGTRLTVT.

V usage is TRBV28 and J usage is TRBJ2-7; 13 bases are a match to TRBD2. Losses at the gene ends were 6 bases for V and 5 bases for J; bases not matched to a gene: 10. The CDR3 runs to 16 residues. In germline, CDR1 is MDHEN, CDR2 SYDVKM. Here the CDR3 DNA reads TGTGCCAGCAGCCAAACTAGCGGGAGGGCCATCGACGAGCAGTACTTC. Translation: CASSQTSGRAIDEQYF.

This chain connects TRBV4-2 to TRBJ2-7, with 9 bases lining up with TRBD2. The length of the CDR3 is 17 residues. Unmatched junction bases numbered 11, after V lost 3 bases and J lost 2 bases. The germline gives CDR1 LGHNA, CDR2 YNFKEQ. Written as DNA, the CDR3 is TGTGCCAGCAGCCAGCCCCTGCCAGCGGGAGGAACCTACGAGCAGTACTTC. It encodes CASSQPLPAGGTYEQYF.

This chain joins TRBV24-1 and TRBJ2-1; 13 nucleotides line up with TRBD2. The ends lost 5 bases at V and 6 bases at J; junction bases unmatched: 9. Germline assignment: CDR1 KGHDR and CDR2 SFDVKD. The CDR3 covers 17 residues. CDR3 residues: CATSVLSGTSGTNEQFF. In nucleotides, the CDR3 is TGTGCCACCAGTGTTCTATCCGGGACTAGCGGGACCAATGAGCAGTTCTTC.